The 19 T cell receptor beta chains below all came from one sample that was sequenced in a study of T cell responses to AZD1222 COVID-19 vaccine. The method was immunoSEQ multiplex PCR; TCRdb's version includes in-frame clones alone and lacks a portion of them. The sample includes about 100,000 clones, roughly 90% seen only once; the top ten take under 10%. The specimen comprised peripheral blood, sampled 28 days after the second AZD1222 dose. The receptors were sampled from an adult who received the AZD1222 COVID-19 vaccine.

V is TRBV2 and J is TRBJ2-5; D is possibly TRBD2 (7 bases). This CDR3 is 15 amino acids long. The germline V gene encodes CDR1 SNHLY and CDR2 FYNNEI. V lost 6 bases, J lost 2 bases, and 16 bases lay in between. The CDR3 reads CASSTGGPRQETQYF. The DNA of the CDR3 is TGTGCCAGCAGCACCGGGGGGCCGCGACAAGAGACCCAGTACTTC.

This chain joins TRBV20-1 and TRBJ2-2; TRBD2 agrees at 12 bases. Germline CDR1 reads DFQATT; CDR2 reads SNEGSKA (reference sequence). This CDR3 region has 15 residues. V lost 3 bases, J lost 6 bases, and 5 bases stayed unmatched. The CDR3 DNA reads TGCAGTGCTAGTCTAGCGGGAGGGCCTTCCGGGGAGCTGTTTTTT. Residues: CSASLAGGPSGELFF.

This rearrangement joins TRBV3-1 (or the pseudogene TRBV3-2) to TRBJ2-2, with D possibly being TRBD1 (8 bases). Germline V gene sequence: CDR1 LGHDT, CDR2 YNNKEL (reference sequence). V lost 5 bases to trimming and J lost 6 bases, with 19 bases between them. The CDR3 has 16 residues. The CDR3 reads CASSSRTGTTPGELFF. DNA for the CDR3: TGTGCCAGCAGCTCCCGGACAGGGACTACTCCCGGGGAGCTGTTTTTT.

There are a few counts of this clone. The rearrangement links TRBV6-2 or TRBV6-3 to TRBJ2-6, with D unresolved. The germline V gene has CDR1 MNHEY and CDR2 SVGEGT. The length of the CDR3 is 15 residues. The germline V and J ends were trimmed by 0 bases and 0 bases, with 3 bases remaining between them. Written as DNA, the CDR3 is TGTGCCAGCAGTTACTCAGGCTCTGGGGCCAACGTCCTGACTTTC. Its translation: CASSYSGSGANVLTF.

The chain is built from TRBV21-1 and TRBJ2-3; the table's TRBD2 call for D was not verified on the DNA. TRBV21-1 is given as a pseudogene. This CDR3 is built from 14 residues. The CDR3 loop is CASIPGGVTDTQYF. The CDR3 DNA follows: TGTGCCAGCATTCCCGGGGGGGTAACGGATACGCAGTATTTT.

The chain uses TRBV18 and TRBJ2-7, with D perhaps TRBD1 (6 bases). In germline, CDR1 is KGHSH, CDR2 LQKENI. The V end lost 2 bases, the J end lost 9 bases, and 17 bases lay between the germline ends. The CDR3 spans 14 residues. The CDR3 nucleotides read TGTGCCAGCTCACCAAGGGACACCTCCGTCCGGCAGTACTTC. It specifies CASSPRDTSVRQYF.

A single count supports this clone. V and J are TRBV2 and TRBJ1-1; weak D call: TRBD1 (5 bases). The CDR3 consists of 14 residues. Trimming left V 7 bases short and J 0 bases short, with 12 bases between. Germline values: CDR1 SNHLY, CDR2 FYNNEI. CDR3 loop: CASTATDMNTEAFF. CDR3 coding DNA: TGTGCCAGCACAGCGACAGACATGAACACTGAAGCTTTCTTT. The entire variable domain, with the rest obtained from reference TRBV2 and TRBJ1-1, is as follows: EPEVTQTPSHQVTQMGQEVILRCVPISNHLYFYWYRQILGQKVEFLVSFYNNEISEKSEIFDDQFSVERPDGSNFTLKIRSTKLEDSAMYFCASTATDMNTEAFFGQGTRLTVV.

The chain combines TRBV29-1 with TRBJ2-2; D unclear. Trimming shortened V by 3 bases and J by 1 base, and 6 bases separated the two germline ends. CDR3 length: 13 amino acids. Germline CDR1 reads SQVTM; CDR2 reads ANQGSEA. CDR3 region: CSVDRQNTGELFF. The DNA of the CDR3 is TGCAGCGTTGATAGACAGAACACCGGGGAGCTGTTTTTT.

V usage is TRBV30 and J usage is TRBJ1-1; D is possibly TRBD1 (5 bases). The germline gives CDR1 GTSNPN, CDR2 SVGIG (reference sequence). CDR3 size: 12 residues. V was clipped by 3 bases and J by 4 bases, with 9 bases between them. The CDR3 spells CAWRADTTEAFF. The CDR3 region has the DNA TGTGCCTGGAGGGCGGACACCACTGAAGCTTTCTTT. Drawing the rest from reference TRBV30 and TRBJ1-1, the complete variable domain is SQTIHQWPATLVQPVGSPLSLECTVEGTSNPNLYWYRQAAGRGLQLLFYSVGIGQISSEVPQNLSASRPQDRQFILSSKKLLLSDSGFYLCAWRADTTEAFFGQGTRLTVV.

V is TRBV6-1 and J is TRBJ1-5, with a possible D match to TRBD1 (5 bases). Germline lookup yields CDR1 MNHNS and CDR2 SASEGT. The CDR3 runs to 16 residues. V was pared by 0 bases and J by 5 bases, with 14 bases between. Here the CDR3 reads CASSEAVLTAYQPQHF. CDR3 bases: TGTGCCAGCAGTGAAGCGGTTCTGACAGCCTATCAGCCCCAGCATTTT.

The rearrangement joins TRBV9 to TRBJ2-3, with no clear D. CDR3 length: 15 amino acids. CDR1 and CDR2 from the germline V gene are SGDLS and YYNGEE. Trimming took off 1 base at V and 4 bases at J, with 13 bases between the two ends. CDR3 DNA sequence: TGTGCCAGCAGCGTAACGACCCGCCAACCAGATACGCAGTATTTT. As protein: CASSVTTRQPDTQYF.

The chain employs TRBV11-2 and TRBJ2-2, with 9 bases matching TRBD1. The CDR3 has 18 amino acids. V shed 2 bases, J shed 1 base, and the junction held 8 bases outside the gene matches. The germline V gene has CDR1 SGHAT and CDR2 FQNNGV. The CDR3 DNA is TGTGCCAGCAGCTTACGCTCCCGGGGACAGGGGAACACCGGGGAGCTGTTTTTT. As protein: CASSLRSRGQGNTGELFF.

The chain couples TRBV5-1 to TRBJ1-1; maybe TRBD1 (5 bases). Per the germline V gene, CDR1 is SGHRS and CDR2 is YFSETQ. Trimming removed 4 bases at V and 1 base at J, with 11 bases between. This CDR3 is 14 amino acids long. This CDR3 reads CASSPGQGNTEAFF. The CDR3 bases are TGCGCCAGCAGCCCTGGACAAGGGAACACTGAAGCTTTCTTT.

This chain joins TRBV28 and TRBJ1-6; a possible D gene is TRBD1 (6 bases). Trimming stripped 9 bases from V and 1 base from J, with 13 bases between. The CDR3 consists of 15 residues. In germline, CDR1 is MDHEN, CDR2 SYDVKM. The chain's CDR3 is CASSPQGSYNSPLHF. The CDR3 DNA reads TGTGCCAGTTCCCCACAGGGTTCCTATAATTCACCCCTCCACTTT.

The CDR3 sequence is CASSLPGGYTF. CDR3 nucleotides: TGTGCCAGCAGTCTTCCAGGTGGCTACACCTTC. This chain connects TRBV12-3 or TRBV12-4 to TRBJ1-2; the D is unclear. The CDR3 has 11 amino acids. V was clipped by 5 bases and J by 7 bases, with 8 bases between them.

The genes are TRBV9 and TRBJ1-6; TRBD1 is a possible D gene (6 bases). Germline loops: CDR1 SGDLS, CDR2 YYNGEE. The CDR3 covers 16 residues. Trimming took 4 bases from V and 7 from J, leaving 18 bases between them. Written as DNA, the CDR3 is TGTGCCAGCAGCTCTCCCGAGGGGGTCGAAAATTCACCCCTCCACTTT. It yields the protein CASSSPEGVENSPLHF.

This clone came up once. The genes are TRBV30 and TRBJ2-1; 7 bases agree with TRBD2. CDR1 and CDR2 from the germline V gene are GTSNPN and SVGIG (reference sequence). The CDR3 length is 15 residues. The V and J ends lost 0 bases and 7 bases, in that order; junction bases with no gene match: 9. CDR3 amino acids: CAWSVGGSFWNEQFF. DNA for the CDR3: TGTGCCTGGAGTGTCGGCGGGAGCTTTTGGAATGAGCAGTTCTTC.

The chain employs TRBV2 and TRBJ2-2, with 10 bases that match TRBD1. J was trimmed by 4 bases and V by 8 bases; bases with no gene match: 10. Per the germline V gene, CDR1 is SNHLY and CDR2 is FYNNEI. The CDR3 is made up of 16 amino acids. CDR3 amino acids: CASGEDRGRLTGELFF. Written as DNA, the CDR3 is TGTGCCAGCGGAGAAGACAGGGGGCGGCTCACCGGGGAGCTGTTTTTT. The variable domain in full, completed from reference TRBV2 and TRBJ2-2, reads EPEVTQTPSHQVTQMGQEVILRCVPISNHLYFYWYRQILGQKVEFLVSFYNNEISEKSEIFDDQFSVERPDGSNFTLKIRSTKLEDSAMYFCASGEDRGRLTGELFFGEGSRLTVL.

The V and J genes are TRBV9 and TRBJ1-2; a weak D match, TRBD1 (6 bases). This CDR3 contains 14 residues. The V and J ends lost 4 bases and 4 bases respectively, with 14 bases between them. Germline CDR1 and CDR2: SGDLS and YYNGEE. The CDR3 DNA is TGTGCCAGCAGCCCAACAACAGGGCTCTATGGCTACACCTTC. This sequence encodes CASSPTTGLYGYTF.